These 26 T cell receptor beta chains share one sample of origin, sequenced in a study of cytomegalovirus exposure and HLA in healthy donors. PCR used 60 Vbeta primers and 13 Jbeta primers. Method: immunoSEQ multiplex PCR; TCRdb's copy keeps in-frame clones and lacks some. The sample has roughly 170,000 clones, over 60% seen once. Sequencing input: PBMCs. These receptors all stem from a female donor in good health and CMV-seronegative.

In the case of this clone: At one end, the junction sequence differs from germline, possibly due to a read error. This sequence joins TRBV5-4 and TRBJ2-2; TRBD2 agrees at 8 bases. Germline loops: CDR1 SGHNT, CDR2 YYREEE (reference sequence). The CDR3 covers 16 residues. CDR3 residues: CASSFTGLGGTGQLFF. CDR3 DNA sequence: TGTGCCAGCAGCTTTACGGGACTAGGTGGCACCGGGCAGCTGTTTTTT.

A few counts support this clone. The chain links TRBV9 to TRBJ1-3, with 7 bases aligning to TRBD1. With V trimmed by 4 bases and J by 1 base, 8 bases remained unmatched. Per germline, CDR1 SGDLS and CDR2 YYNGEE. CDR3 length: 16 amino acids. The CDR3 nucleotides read TGTGCCAGCAGCCCCCGACAGGGTGCGTCTGGAAACACCATATATTTT. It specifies CASSPRQGASGNTIYF.

The CDR3 sequence: CASSLAWDRGQDTQYF. The CDR3 DNA reads as TGCGCCAGCAGCTTGGCCTGGGACAGGGGGCAAGATACGCAGTATTTT. The V gene is TRBV5-1, the J gene TRBJ2-3, with 12 bases aligning to TRBD1. There are 16 residues in the CDR3. V gave up 0 bases and J gave up 5 bases; unmatched junction bases: 4. CDR1 SGHRS and CDR2 YFSETQ come from the germline V gene.

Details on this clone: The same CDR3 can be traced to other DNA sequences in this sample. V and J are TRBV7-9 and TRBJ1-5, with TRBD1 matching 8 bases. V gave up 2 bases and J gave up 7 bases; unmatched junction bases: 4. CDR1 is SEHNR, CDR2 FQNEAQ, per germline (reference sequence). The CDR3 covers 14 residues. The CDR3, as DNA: TGTGCCAGCAGCTTATCAGGGGGCGACCAGCCCCAGCATTTT. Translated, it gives CASSLSGGDQPQHF.

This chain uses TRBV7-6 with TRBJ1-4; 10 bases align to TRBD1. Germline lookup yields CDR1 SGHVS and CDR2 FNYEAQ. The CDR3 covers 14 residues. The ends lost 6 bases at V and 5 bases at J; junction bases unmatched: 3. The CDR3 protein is CASSRDRGNEKLFF. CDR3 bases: TGTGCCAGCAGTCGGGACAGGGGAAATGAAAAACTGTTTTTT.

The CDR3 nucleotides read TGTGCCAGCTCACCACCGGGCAACTATGGCTACACCTTC. Translation gives CASSPPGNYGYTF. The chain combines TRBV18 with TRBJ1-2; no firm D call. The CDR3 consists of 13 residues. CDR1 is KGHSH, CDR2 LQKENI, per germline. Trimming took off 0 bases at V and 2 bases at J, with 4 bases between the two ends.

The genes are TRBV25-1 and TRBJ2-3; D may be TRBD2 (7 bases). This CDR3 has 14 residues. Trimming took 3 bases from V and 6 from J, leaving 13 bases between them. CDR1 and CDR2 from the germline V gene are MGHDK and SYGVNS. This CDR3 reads CASSDWGRGDTQYF. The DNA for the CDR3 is TGTGCCAGCAGTGATTGGGGGAGGGGGGATACGCAGTATTTT.

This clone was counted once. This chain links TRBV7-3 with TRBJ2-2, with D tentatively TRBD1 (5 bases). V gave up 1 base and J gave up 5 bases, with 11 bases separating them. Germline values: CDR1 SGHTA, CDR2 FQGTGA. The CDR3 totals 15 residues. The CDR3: CASSLIGVRTGELFF. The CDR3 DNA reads TGTGCCAGCAGCTTAATAGGGGTACGGACCGGGGAGCTGTTTTTT.

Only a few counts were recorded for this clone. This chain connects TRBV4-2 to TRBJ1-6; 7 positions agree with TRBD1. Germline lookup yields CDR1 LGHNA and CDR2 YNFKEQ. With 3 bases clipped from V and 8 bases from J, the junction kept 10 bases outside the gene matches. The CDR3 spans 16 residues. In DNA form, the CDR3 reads TGTGCCAGCAGCCAGACAGGGTCCGGCTGGGATTCACCCCTCCACTTT. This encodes CASSQTGSGWDSPLHF.

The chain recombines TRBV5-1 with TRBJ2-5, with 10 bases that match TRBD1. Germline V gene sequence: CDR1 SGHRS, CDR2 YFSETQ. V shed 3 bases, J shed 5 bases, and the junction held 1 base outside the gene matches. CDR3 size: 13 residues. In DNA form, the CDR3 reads TGCGCCAGCAGCTGGACAGGGGGGGAGACCCAGTACTTC. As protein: CASSWTGGETQYF. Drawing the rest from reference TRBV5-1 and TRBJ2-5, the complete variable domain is KAGVTQTPRYLIKTRGQQVTLSCSPISGHRSVSWYQQTPGQGLQFLFEYFSETQRNKGNFPGRFSGRQFSNSRSEMNVSTLELGDSALYLCASSWTGGETQYFGPGTRLLVL.

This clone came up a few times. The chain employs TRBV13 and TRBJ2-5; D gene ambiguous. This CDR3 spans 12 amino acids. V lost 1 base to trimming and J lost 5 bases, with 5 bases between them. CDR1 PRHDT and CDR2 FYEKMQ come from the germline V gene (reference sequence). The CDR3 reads CASSLERETQYF. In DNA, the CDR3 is TGTGCCAGCAGCTTAGAACGGGAGACCCAGTACTTC.

CDR3 DNA: TGTGCCAGCAGCCCCCGGGCAGCGGGAGGACCGTACTTC. Its protein is CASSPRAAGGPYF. The chain has TRBV7-2 and TRBJ2-7; 9 positions match TRBD2. Germline V gene data show CDR1 as SGHTA and CDR2 as FQGNSA. The CDR3 has 13 amino acids. After removal of 5 bases from V and 12 bases from J, the junction contained 11 bases not matched to a gene.

CDR3 loop: CASSQDSRDGYTF. The CDR3 DNA reads as TGCGCCAGCAGCCAAGATTCCAGGGATGGCTACACCTTC. The rearrangement joins TRBV4-1 to TRBJ1-2, with D perhaps matching TRBD1 (5 bases). In germline, CDR1 is MGHRA, CDR2 YSYEKL. This CDR3 has 13 residues. V lost 0 bases and J lost 6, with 8 bases in between.

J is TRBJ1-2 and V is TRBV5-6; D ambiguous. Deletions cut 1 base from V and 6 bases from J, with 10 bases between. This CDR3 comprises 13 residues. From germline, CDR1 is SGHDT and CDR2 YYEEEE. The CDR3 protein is CASSLSDGNGYTF. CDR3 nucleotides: TGTGCCAGCAGCTTGTCGGACGGGAATGGCTACACCTTC.

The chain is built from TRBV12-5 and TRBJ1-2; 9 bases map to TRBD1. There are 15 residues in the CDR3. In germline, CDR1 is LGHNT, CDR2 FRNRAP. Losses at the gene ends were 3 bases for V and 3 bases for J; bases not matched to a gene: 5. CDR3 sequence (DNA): TGTGCTAGTGGTTTTTTAGGGGACAGGGACTATGGCTACACCTTC. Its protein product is CASGFLGDRDYGYTF.

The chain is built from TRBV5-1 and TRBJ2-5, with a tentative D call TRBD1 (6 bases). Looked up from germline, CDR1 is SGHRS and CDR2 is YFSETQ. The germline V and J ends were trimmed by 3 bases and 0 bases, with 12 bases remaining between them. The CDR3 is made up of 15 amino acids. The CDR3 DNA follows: TGCGCCAGCAGCTGGGGGCAGGGTTACCAAGAGACCCAGTACTTC. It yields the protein CASSWGQGYQETQYF.

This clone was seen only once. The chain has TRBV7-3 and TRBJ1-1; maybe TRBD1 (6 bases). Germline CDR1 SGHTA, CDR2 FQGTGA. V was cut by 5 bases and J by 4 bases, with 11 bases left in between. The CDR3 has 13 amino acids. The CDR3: CASSEDRTTEAFF. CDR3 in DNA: TGTGCCAGCAGCGAAGACAGGACCACTGAAGCTTTCTTT.

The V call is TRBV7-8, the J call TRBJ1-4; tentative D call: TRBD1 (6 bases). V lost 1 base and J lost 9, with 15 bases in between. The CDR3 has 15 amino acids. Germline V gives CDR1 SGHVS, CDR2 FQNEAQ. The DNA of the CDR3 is TGTGCCAGCAGCTTAGTAGCGGGGGCGGATAAAAAACTGTTTTTT. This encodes CASSLVAGADKKLFF.

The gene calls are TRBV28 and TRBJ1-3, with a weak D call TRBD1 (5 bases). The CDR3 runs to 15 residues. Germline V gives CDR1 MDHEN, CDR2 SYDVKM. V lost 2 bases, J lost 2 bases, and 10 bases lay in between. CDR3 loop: CASSLGGVAGNTIYF. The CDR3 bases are TGTGCCAGCAGTTTAGGGGGGGTCGCTGGAAACACCATATATTTT.

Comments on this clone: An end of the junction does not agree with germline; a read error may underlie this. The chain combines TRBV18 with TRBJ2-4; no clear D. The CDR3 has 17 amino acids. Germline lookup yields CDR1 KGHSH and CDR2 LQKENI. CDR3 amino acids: CASSPSPPTVAKNSQYF. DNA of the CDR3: TGTGCCAGCTCACCATCCCCGCCGACCGTGGCCAAAAACAGTCAGTACTTC.

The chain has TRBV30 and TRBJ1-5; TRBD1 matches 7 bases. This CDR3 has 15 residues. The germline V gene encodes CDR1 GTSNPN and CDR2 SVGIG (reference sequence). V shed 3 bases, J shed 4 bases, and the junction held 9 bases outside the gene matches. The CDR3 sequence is CAWREGGAGNQPQHF. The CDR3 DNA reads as TGTGCCTGGAGGGAAGGGGGCGCTGGGAATCAGCCCCAGCATTTT.

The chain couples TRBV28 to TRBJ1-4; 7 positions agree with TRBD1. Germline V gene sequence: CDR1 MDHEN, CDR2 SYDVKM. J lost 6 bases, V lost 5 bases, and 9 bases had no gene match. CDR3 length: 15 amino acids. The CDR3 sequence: CASSPTTTGDEKLFF. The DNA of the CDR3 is TGTGCCAGCAGTCCCACGACTACAGGGGATGAAAAACTGTTTTTT.

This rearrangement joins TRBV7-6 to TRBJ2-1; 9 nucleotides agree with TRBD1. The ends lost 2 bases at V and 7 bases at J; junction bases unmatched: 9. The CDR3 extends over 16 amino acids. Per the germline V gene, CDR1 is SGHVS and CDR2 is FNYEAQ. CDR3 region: CASSLSPTGGTNEQFF. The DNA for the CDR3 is TGTGCCAGCAGCTTATCCCCAACAGGGGGCACGAATGAGCAGTTCTTC.

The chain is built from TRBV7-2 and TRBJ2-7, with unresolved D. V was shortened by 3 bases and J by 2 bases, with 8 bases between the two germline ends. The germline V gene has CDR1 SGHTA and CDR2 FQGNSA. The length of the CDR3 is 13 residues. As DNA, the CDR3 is TGTGCCAGCAGCTTGTCGGTTGCCTACGAGCAGTACTTC. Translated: CASSLSVAYEQYF.

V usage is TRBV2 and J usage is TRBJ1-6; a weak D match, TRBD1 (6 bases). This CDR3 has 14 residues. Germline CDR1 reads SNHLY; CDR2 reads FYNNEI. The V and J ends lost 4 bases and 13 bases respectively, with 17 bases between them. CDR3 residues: CASSAGGQGFPLHF. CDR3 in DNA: TGTGCCAGCAGTGCGGGGGGACAAGGATTCCCCCTCCACTTT.

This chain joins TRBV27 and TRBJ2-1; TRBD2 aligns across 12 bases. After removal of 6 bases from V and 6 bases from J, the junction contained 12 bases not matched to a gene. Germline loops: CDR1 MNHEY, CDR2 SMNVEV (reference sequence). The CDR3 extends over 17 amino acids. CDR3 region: CASRGTSGRSRSNEQFF. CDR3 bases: TGTGCCAGCAGGGGAACTAGCGGGAGGTCGAGGAGCAATGAGCAGTTCTTC.